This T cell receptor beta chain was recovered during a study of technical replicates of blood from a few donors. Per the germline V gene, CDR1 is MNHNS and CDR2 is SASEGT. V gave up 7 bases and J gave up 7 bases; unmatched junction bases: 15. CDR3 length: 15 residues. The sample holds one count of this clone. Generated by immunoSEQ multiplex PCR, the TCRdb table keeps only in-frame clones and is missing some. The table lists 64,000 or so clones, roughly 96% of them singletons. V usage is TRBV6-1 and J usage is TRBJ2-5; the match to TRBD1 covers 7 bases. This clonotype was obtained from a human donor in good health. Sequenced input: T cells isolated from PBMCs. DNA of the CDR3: TGTGCCAGCAAGGGGAGAGGGGGCGCATTTTGGACCCAGTACTTC. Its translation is CASKGRGGAFWTQYF.